The 30 T cell receptor beta chains below come from one sample, sequenced in a study of CD8+ T cells in alopecia areata. Once RNA had been extracted, it was reverse transcribed into cDNA to act as the sequencing template. Data came from immunoSEQ multiplex PCR; TCRdb stores just in-frame clones and leaves some out. The sample has some 150,000 clones, 50% to 75% seen once. Treatment specified: oral pan-JAK inhibitor, 5-10 mg twice daily. Sequences were derived from CD4+ T cells sorted from blood, sampled around week 55, from a patient treated with tofacitinib. The source of these receptors is a human donor with alopecia areata.

The genes are TRBV10-3 and TRBJ1-6; D is uncertain. Germline lookup yields CDR1 ENHRY and CDR2 SYGVKD. The CDR3 contains 13 residues. V lost 0 bases to trimming and J lost 7 bases, with 4 bases between them. The CDR3: CAISESRNSPLHF. DNA of the CDR3: TGTGCCATCAGTGAGTCGAGGAATTCACCCCTCCACTTT.

This clone was picked up a small number of times. V usage is TRBV5-1 and J usage is TRBJ2-3; 7 bases are a match to TRBD1. The germline gives CDR1 SGHRS, CDR2 YFSETQ. Germline trimming cut 4 bases from V and 4 bases from J; bases unmatched to any gene: 15. This CDR3 comprises 17 residues. CDR3 sequence reads: CASSPTILSTGSDTQYF. In DNA, the CDR3 is TGCGCCAGCAGCCCCACCATTTTATCGACAGGGTCAGATACGCAGTATTTT.

V gene TRBV6-1 combines with J gene TRBJ2-7, with a possible D match to TRBD1 (5 bases). V was clipped by 7 bases and J by 3 bases, with 13 bases between them. The CDR3 runs 13 residues. CDR1 and CDR2 from the germline V gene are MNHNS and SASEGT. The CDR3 sequence is CASKGPGYYEQYF. CDR3 DNA sequence: TGTGCCAGCAAGGGGCCAGGGTACTACGAGCAGTACTTC.

The genes are TRBV30 and TRBJ2-5, with 11 bases fitting TRBD1. Unmatched junction bases numbered 7, after V lost 5 bases and J lost 5 bases. The CDR3 extends over 14 amino acids. CDR1 is GTSNPN and CDR2 is SVGIG in the germline V gene (reference sequence). The CDR3 nucleotides read TGTGCCTGGGCCAGGACAGGGGGCCTGGAGACCCAGTACTTC. This sequence encodes CAWARTGGLETQYF.

This chain joins TRBV7-9 and TRBJ1-2, with D possibly being TRBD1 (6 bases). The CDR3 has 13 residues. Germline V lookup: CDR1 SEHNR, CDR2 FQNEAQ (reference sequence). Trimming removed 1 base from V and 6 bases from J, with 9 bases in between. CDR3 DNA: TGTGCCAGCAGCTTAGGATCAGGGGATGGCTACACCTTC. It codes for CASSLGSGDGYTF. The complete variable domain, with remaining parts taken from reference TRBV7-9 and TRBJ1-2, reads DTGVSQNPRHKITKRGQNVTFRCDPISEHNRLYWYRQTLGQGPEFLTYFQNEAQLEKSRLLSDRFSAERPKGSFSTLEIQRTEQGDSAMYLCASSLGSGDGYTFGSGTRLTVV.

The sample holds one count of this clone. The rearrangement joins TRBV2 to TRBJ1-6, with 11 bases identical to TRBD1. CDR3 length: 15 amino acids. Germline V CDR1 and CDR2: SNHLY, FYNNEI. V trimming: 7 bases; J trimming: 10 bases; junction bases outside the gene matches: 9. Written as DNA, the CDR3 is TGTGCCAGCAATCCTAGGACAGGGGGCGGGTCACCCCTCCACTTT. It translates to CASNPRTGGGSPLHF.

The rearrangement links TRBV27 to TRBJ2-5; a possible D gene is TRBD2 (6 bases). V lost 5 bases and J lost 9, with 19 bases in between. In germline, CDR1 is MNHEY, CDR2 SMNVEV (reference sequence). The length of the CDR3 is 14 residues. The CDR3 DNA reads TGTGCCAGCAGTGCCTCCCGGACTGGCGGGGCCCAGTACTTC. Its protein is CASSASRTGGAQYF.

The rearrangement joins TRBV7-2 to TRBJ1-2; a weak D match, TRBD1 (5 bases). The V end lost 5 bases, the J end lost 6 bases, and 10 bases lay between the germline ends. This CDR3 has 12 amino acids. Germline loops: CDR1 SGHTA, CDR2 FQGNSA. The CDR3 nucleotides are TGTGCCAGCAGCCGCCGGGGGAATGGCTACACCTTC. Translated: CASSRRGNGYTF.

The chain has TRBV6-1 and TRBJ2-3, with TRBD2 matching 11 bases. Germline V gives CDR1 MNHNS, CDR2 SASEGT. This CDR3 region has 17 residues. V was pared by 4 bases and J by 2 bases, with 8 bases of the junction left unmatched. The CDR3 DNA sequence: TGTGCCAGCAGTGCTAGCGGGGGGTGGTCGGACACAGATACGCAGTATTTT. Translating it yields CASSASGGWSDTDTQYF.

The rearrangement links TRBV5-1 to TRBJ2-5; D gene ambiguous. Trimming removed 6 bases at V and 0 bases at J, with 6 bases between. Germline CDR1 SGHRS, CDR2 YFSETQ. The CDR3 runs to 12 residues. CDR3 region: CASNPDQETQYF. The CDR3, as DNA: TGCGCCAGCAACCCGGACCAAGAGACCCAGTACTTC.

The chain uses TRBV2 and TRBJ2-3; D call uncertain. The V end was cut by 0 bases, the J end by 7 bases, with 14 bases between. The CDR3 is 15 amino acids. The germline V gene encodes CDR1 SNHLY and CDR2 FYNNEI. CDR3 in DNA: TGTGCCAGCAGTGAAGCTGGAACCATAGCTTATACGCAGTATTTT. Its translation is CASSEAGTIAYTQYF.

V usage is TRBV20-1 and J usage is TRBJ2-3; D call uncertain. The germline V and J ends were trimmed by 6 bases and 6 bases, with 10 bases remaining between them. The germline V gene has CDR1 DFQATT and CDR2 SNEGSKA (reference sequence). The CDR3 has 11 residues. The CDR3 DNA is TGCAGTGCCCCTAACTCGGATACGCAGTATTTT. It yields the protein CSAPNSDTQYF.

The genes are TRBV29-1 and TRBJ2-5, with a tentative D call TRBD2 (5 bases). The germline gives CDR1 SQVTM, CDR2 ANQGSEA. This CDR3 has 13 amino acids. With 1 base removed from V and 5 bases from J, the gap between germline ends came to 11 bases. The CDR3 spells CSVEGHSGETQYF. CDR3 DNA sequence: TGCAGCGTTGAAGGACATTCGGGGGAGACCCAGTACTTC.

As regards this clone: Other DNA sequences from this sample encode an identical CDR3 as well. The chain combines TRBV5-6 with TRBJ1-1, with D uncertain. Per germline, CDR1 SGHDT and CDR2 YYEEEE. The V and J ends lost 0 bases and 0 bases respectively, with 3 bases between them. CDR3 length: 13 residues. For the CDR3, the DNA is TGTGCCAGCAGCTTGGTGGTGAACACTGAAGCTTTCTTT. Translation gives CASSLVVNTEAFF.

This clone was observed a few times. The genes are TRBV7-3 and TRBJ2-1, with TRBD2 as a possible D gene (5 bases). CDR1 SGHTA and CDR2 FQGTGA come from the germline V gene. This CDR3 has 13 amino acids. V lost 5 bases and J 6 bases, leaving 11 bases between the germline ends. The CDR3 spells CASSLTSFNEQFF. CDR3 DNA sequence: TGTGCCAGCAGCCTTACTAGTTTCAATGAGCAGTTCTTC.

The gene calls are TRBV2 and TRBJ1-6; TRBD1 is a possible D gene (5 bases). The CDR3 covers 15 residues. Germline V gene sequence: CDR1 SNHLY, CDR2 FYNNEI. V lost 4 bases and J 3 bases, leaving 10 bases between the germline ends. CDR3 coding DNA: TGTGCCAGCAGTGGGGGGAGCATCTATAATTCACCCCTCCACTTT. This encodes CASSGGSIYNSPLHF.

V usage is TRBV21-1 and J usage is TRBJ2-3; TRBD2 is the table's D call and was not checked against the DNA. TRBV21-1 is a known pseudogene. This CDR3 is built from 17 residues. The CDR3 spells CASSKDPLAGDTDTQYF. The CDR3 DNA is TGTGCCAGCAGCAAAGATCCTCTAGCTGGCGACACAGATACGCAGTATTTT.

The count of this clone is one. The chain couples TRBV7-6 to TRBJ2-3; 15 nucleotides align to TRBD2. The CDR3 is 16 residues long. From germline, CDR1 is SGHVS and CDR2 FNYEAQ. V was clipped by 4 bases and J by 7 bases; unmatched bases: 6. The CDR3 DNA follows: TGTGCCAGCAGCTCTAGGACTAGCGGGGGGGCGAATACGCAGTATTTT. This sequence encodes CASSSRTSGGANTQYF.

The V gene is TRBV7-2, the J gene TRBJ1-2; tentatively, D is TRBD1 (5 bases). The length of the CDR3 is 13 residues. Between the trimmed V and J ends, which lost 4 bases and 4 bases, there was a span of 10 bases. Germline-derived CDR1 and CDR2 are SGHTA and FQGNSA. This CDR3 is CASSYQGFYGYTF. The CDR3 bases are TGTGCCAGCAGCTATCAGGGATTCTATGGCTACACCTTC.

The rearrangement joins TRBV29-1 to TRBJ2-7; TRBD1 aligns across 11 bases. CDR1 is SQVTM and CDR2 is ANQGSEA in the germline V gene. The V gene end was trimmed by 3 bases and the J gene end by 6 bases; junction bases not matched to a gene: 4. This CDR3 is built from 13 residues. The CDR3, as DNA: TGCAGCGTTGATTGGGACAGGGGGACCGAGCAGTACTTC. Its protein product is CSVDWDRGTEQYF.

V usage is TRBV27 and J usage is TRBJ2-2; 8 bases line up with TRBD1. V lost 6 bases to trimming and J lost 5 bases; unmatched junction nucleotides: 8. The germline CDR1 and CDR2 sequences are MNHEY and SMNVEV (reference sequence). CDR3 length: 15 residues. The CDR3 loop is CASRHRQGWTGELFF. DNA for the CDR3: TGTGCCAGCAGACACCGACAGGGGTGGACCGGGGAGCTGTTTTTT.

The chain combines TRBV25-1 with TRBJ1-1; D is possibly TRBD1 (5 bases). This CDR3 contains 14 residues. V lost 7 bases, J lost 0 bases, and 12 bases lay in between. Germline values: CDR1 MGHDK, CDR2 SYGVNS. The CDR3 DNA follows: TGTGCCAGCACTCTTGACAGTCTGAACACTGAAGCTTTCTTT. Translating gives CASTLDSLNTEAFF.

In its sample, this clone was seen once. The chain joins TRBV10-3 to TRBJ2-7; 10 bases match TRBD1. The length of the CDR3 is 15 residues. The germline V gene encodes CDR1 ENHRY and CDR2 SYGVKD. Unmatched junction bases numbered 4, after V lost 0 bases and J lost 5 bases. The CDR3 coding sequence is TGTGCCATCAGTGAGTCGACAGGGGGCTTCGACGAGCAGTACTTC. As protein: CAISESTGGFDEQYF.

This CDR3 reads CATSRDPGAGTGNQPQHF. As DNA, the CDR3 is TGTGCCACCAGCAGAGATCCGGGGGCGGGAACAGGCAATCAGCCCCAGCATTTT. This sequence joins TRBV15 and TRBJ1-5; a weak D match, TRBD1 (6 bases). The CDR3 loop spans 18 amino acids. Germline V gene data show CDR1 as LNHNV and CDR2 as YYDKDF (reference sequence). V was pared by 0 bases and J by 2 bases, with 17 bases between.

The V gene is TRBV29-1, the J gene TRBJ2-7; TRBD1 agrees at 9 bases. J lost 2 bases, V lost 4 bases, and 6 bases had no gene match. CDR3 length equals 14 residues. Per germline, CDR1 SQVTM and CDR2 ANQGSEA. The CDR3 nucleotides are TGCAGCGTTGCCCTGACAGGGGGAGCCTACGAGCAGTACTTC. This encodes CSVALTGGAYEQYF.

CDR3 DNA: TGTGCCAGTAGTATCGGCCAGTCGAACACCGGGGAGCTGTTTTTT. It specifies CASSIGQSNTGELFF. V and J are TRBV19 and TRBJ2-2; D is ambiguous. The CDR3 loop spans 15 amino acids. V was cut by 3 bases and J by 0 bases, with 8 bases left in between. CDR1 is LNHDA, CDR2 SQIVND, per germline (reference sequence).

The chain links TRBV10-3 to TRBJ1-1; D ambiguous. V lost 6 bases to trimming and J lost 5 bases, with 13 bases between them. Looked up from germline, CDR1 is ENHRY and CDR2 is SYGVKD. The CDR3 runs to 13 residues. The CDR3 reads CAISFSLTTEAFF. The CDR3 coding sequence is TGTGCCATCAGCTTCTCCCTTACTACTGAAGCTTTCTTT.

The V and J genes are TRBV9 and TRBJ2-2; no reliable D call. Trimming removed 0 bases from V and 2 bases from J, with 5 bases in between. The germline gives CDR1 SGDLS, CDR2 YYNGEE. This CDR3 region has 14 residues. The CDR3 DNA sequence: TGTGCCAGCAGCGTAGTCCCAAACACCGGGGAGCTGTTTTTT. This encodes CASSVVPNTGELFF.

V usage is TRBV29-1 and J usage is TRBJ2-5; D ambiguous. Trimming removed 6 bases from V and 1 base from J, with 6 bases in between. CDR1 and CDR2 (germline): SQVTM, ANQGSEA. This CDR3 region has 11 residues. The CDR3 spells CSVNPQETQYF. DNA of the CDR3: TGCAGCGTGAATCCCCAAGAGACCCAGTACTTC.

J is TRBJ1-3 and V is TRBV5-6, with TRBD1 identical over 8 bases. V lost 1 base and J lost 9; bases outside the gene matches: 3. Germline CDR1 is SGHDT and CDR2 is YYEEEE. The CDR3 is 13 amino acids. CDR3 residues: CASSLSDRVTIYF. In nucleotides, the CDR3 is TGTGCCAGCAGCTTGTCGGACAGGGTCACCATATATTTT.